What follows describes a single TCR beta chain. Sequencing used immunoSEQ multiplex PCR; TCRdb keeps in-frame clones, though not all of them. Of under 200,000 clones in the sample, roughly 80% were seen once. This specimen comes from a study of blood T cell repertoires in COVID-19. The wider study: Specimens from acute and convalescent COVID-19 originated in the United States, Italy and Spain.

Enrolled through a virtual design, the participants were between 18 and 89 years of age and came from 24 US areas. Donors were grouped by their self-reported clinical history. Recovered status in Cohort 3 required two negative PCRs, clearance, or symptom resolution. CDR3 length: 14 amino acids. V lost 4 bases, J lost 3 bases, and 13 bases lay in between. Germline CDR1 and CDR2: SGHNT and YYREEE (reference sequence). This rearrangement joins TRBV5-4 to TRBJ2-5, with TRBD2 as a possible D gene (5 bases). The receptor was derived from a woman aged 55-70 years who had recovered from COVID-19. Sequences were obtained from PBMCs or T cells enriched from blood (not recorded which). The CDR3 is CASSRPGEKETQYF. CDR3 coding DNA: TGTGCCAGCAGCCGGCCTGGGGAGAAAGAGACCCAGTACTTC.